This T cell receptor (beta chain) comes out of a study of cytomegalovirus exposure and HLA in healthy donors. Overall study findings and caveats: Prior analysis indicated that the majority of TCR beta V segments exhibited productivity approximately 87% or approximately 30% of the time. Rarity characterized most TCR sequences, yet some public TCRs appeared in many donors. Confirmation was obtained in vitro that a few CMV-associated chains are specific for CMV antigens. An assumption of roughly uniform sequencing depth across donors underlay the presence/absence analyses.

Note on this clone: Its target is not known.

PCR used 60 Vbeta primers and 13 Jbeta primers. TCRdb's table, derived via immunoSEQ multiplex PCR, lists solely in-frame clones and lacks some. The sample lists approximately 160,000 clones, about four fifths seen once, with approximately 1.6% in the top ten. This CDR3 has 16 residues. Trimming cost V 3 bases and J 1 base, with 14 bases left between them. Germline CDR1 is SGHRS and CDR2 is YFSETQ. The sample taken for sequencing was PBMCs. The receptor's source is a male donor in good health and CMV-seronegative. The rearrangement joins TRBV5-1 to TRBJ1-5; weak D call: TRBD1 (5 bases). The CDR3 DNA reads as TGCGCCAGCAGCTCCCAACCGCGGGGGAGCAATCAGCCCCAGCATTTT. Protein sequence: CASSSQPRGSNQPQHF. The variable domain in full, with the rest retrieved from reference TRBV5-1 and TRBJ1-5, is KAGVTQTPRYLIKTRGQQVTLSCSPISGHRSVSWYQQTPGQGLQFLFEYFSETQRNKGNFPGRFSGRQFSNSRSEMNVSTLELGDSALYLCASSSQPRGSNQPQHFGDGTRLSIL.